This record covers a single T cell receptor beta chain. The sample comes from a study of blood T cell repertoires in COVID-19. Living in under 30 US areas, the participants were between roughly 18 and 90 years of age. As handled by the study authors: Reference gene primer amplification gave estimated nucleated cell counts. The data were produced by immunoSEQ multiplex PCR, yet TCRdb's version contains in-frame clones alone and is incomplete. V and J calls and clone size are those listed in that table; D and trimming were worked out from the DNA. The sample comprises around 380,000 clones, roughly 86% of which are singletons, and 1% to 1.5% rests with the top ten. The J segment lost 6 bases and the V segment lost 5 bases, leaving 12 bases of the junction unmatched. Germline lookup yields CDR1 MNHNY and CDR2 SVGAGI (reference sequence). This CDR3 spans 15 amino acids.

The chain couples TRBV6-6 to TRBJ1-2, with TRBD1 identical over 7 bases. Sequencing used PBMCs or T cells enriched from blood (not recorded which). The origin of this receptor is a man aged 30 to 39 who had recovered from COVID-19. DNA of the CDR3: TGTGCCAGCAGTATTAGACAGGGTGGTTCGGATGGCTACACCTTC. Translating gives CASSIRQGGSDGYTF.